The 4 T cell receptor beta chains below were found in one sample sequenced in a study of cytomegalovirus exposure and HLA in healthy donors. Primers: 60 Vbeta forward and 13 Jbeta reverse. The protocol was immunoSEQ multiplex PCR, while the TCRdb copy is restricted to in-frame clones and leaves out a portion. Of fewer than 250,000 clones in the sample, about four fifths are singletons; the top ten hold approximately 14%. The sample taken for sequencing was PBMCs. The receptors here all came from a woman aged 25 to 39 in good health and CMV-seropositive.

This clone was seen once. V is TRBV6-1 and J is TRBJ2-5, with 10 bases identical to TRBD1. This CDR3 has 17 amino acids. Losses at the gene ends were 2 bases for V and 4 bases for J; bases not matched to a gene: 10. Germline-derived CDR1 and CDR2 are MNHNS and SASEGT. The CDR3 here is CASSERGGGTGVETQYF. The CDR3 nucleotides are TGTGCCAGCAGTGAAAGGGGAGGGGGGACAGGGGTAGAGACCCAGTACTTC.

This clone has a handful of counts. CDR3 amino acids: CASSSLPGQGDQPQHF. The DNA of the CDR3 is TGTGCCAGCAGTTCCCTCCCCGGACAGGGCGATCAGCCCCAGCATTTT. This chain connects TRBV6-6 to TRBJ1-5; TRBD1 matches 8 bases. With V trimmed by 4 bases and J by 5 bases, 10 bases remained unmatched. This CDR3 comprises 16 residues. The germline V gene has CDR1 MNHNY and CDR2 SVGAGI (reference sequence).

The chain uses TRBV14 and TRBJ2-5; 8 bases align to TRBD1. Germline V gives CDR1 SGHDN, CDR2 FVKESK. The CDR3 spans 14 residues. Trimming took 4 bases from V and 5 from J; bases not matched to a gene: 6. The CDR3 is CASSPTTGGETQYF. The CDR3, as DNA: TGTGCCAGCAGCCCAACTACAGGGGGGGAGACCCAGTACTTC.

The V call is TRBV30, the J call TRBJ2-1; 7 bases are shared with TRBD1. The CDR3 contains 13 residues. Germline assignment: CDR1 GTSNPN and CDR2 SVGIG (reference sequence). Trimming took 1 base from V and 9 from J; bases not matched to a gene: 6. The CDR3 nucleotides read TGTGCCTGGAGTGGACAGGGCTTCGGTGAGCAGTTCTTC. Its translation is CAWSGQGFGEQFF.